This TCR beta chain comes out of a study of blood T cell repertoires in COVID-19. Whole-study context: PBMCs, B-cell-depleted T cells, or T cells provided the cDNA or gDNA that made up the material.

All enrollees were about 18 to 95 years old and from roughly 22 US areas. Cohort 3 recovered donors had two negative PCRs, clearance, or symptom resolution. Profiled with immunoSEQ multiplex PCR; TCRdb holds only in-frame clones, not every one. This table has 250,000 or so clones, 86% appearing once. Trimming stripped 3 bases from V and 3 bases from J, with 11 bases between. The CDR3 consists of 14 residues. Germline V gene lookup returns CDR1 SGHVS and CDR2 FNYEAQ. The TCR was taken from a woman aged 50 to 60 who had recovered from COVID-19. The rearrangement uses TRBV7-6 and TRBJ2-5; tentatively, D is TRBD1 (6 bases). What was sequenced was PBMCs or T cells enriched from blood (not recorded which). CDR3 bases: TGTGCCAGCAGCTTCACAGGGCAGAAAGAGACCCAGTACTTC. It encodes CASSFTGQKETQYF.